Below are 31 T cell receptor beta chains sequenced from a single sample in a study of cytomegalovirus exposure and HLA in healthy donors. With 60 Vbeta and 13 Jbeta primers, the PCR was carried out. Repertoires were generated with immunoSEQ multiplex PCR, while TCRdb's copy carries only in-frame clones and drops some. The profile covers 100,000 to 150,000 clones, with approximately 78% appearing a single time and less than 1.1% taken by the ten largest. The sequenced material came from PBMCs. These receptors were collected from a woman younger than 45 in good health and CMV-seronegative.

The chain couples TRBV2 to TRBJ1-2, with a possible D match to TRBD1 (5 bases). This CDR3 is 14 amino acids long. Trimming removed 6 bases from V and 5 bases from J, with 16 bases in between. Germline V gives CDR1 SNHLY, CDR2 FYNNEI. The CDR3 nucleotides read TGTGCCAGCAGGGGACTATTAAGATGGTATGGCTACACCTTC. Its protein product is CASRGLLRWYGYTF.

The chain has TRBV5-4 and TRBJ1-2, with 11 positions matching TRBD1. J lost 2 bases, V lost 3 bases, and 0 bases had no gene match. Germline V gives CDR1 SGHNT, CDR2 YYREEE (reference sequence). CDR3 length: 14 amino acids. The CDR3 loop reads CASSWDRGNYGYTF. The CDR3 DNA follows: TGTGCCAGCAGCTGGGACAGGGGGAACTATGGCTACACCTTC.

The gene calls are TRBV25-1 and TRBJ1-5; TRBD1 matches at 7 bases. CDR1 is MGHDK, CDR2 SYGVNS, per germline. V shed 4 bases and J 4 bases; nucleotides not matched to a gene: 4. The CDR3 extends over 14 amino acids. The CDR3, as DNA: TGTGCCAGCAGTGGGGACAGCCGTAATCAGCCCCAGCATTTT. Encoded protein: CASSGDSRNQPQHF.

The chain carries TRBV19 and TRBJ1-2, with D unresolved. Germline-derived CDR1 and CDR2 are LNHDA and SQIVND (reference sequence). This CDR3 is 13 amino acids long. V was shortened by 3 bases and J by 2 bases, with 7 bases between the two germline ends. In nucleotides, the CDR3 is TGTGCCAGTAGTATGGAGGAAAACTATGGCTACACCTTC. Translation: CASSMEENYGYTF. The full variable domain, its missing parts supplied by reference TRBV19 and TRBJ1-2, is DGGITQSPKYLFRKEGQNVTLSCEQNLNHDAMYWYRQDPGQGLRLIYYSQIVNDFQKGDIAEGYSVSREKKESFPLTVTSAQKNPTAFYLCASSMEENYGYTFGSGTRLTVV.

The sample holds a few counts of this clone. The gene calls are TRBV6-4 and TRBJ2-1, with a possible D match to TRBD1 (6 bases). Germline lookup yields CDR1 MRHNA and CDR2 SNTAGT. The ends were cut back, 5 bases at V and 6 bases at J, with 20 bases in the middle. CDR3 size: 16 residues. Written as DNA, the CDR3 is TGTGCCAGCAGTTTGTACGGGCAGGGGACGGGCAATGAGCAGTTCTTC. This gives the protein CASSLYGQGTGNEQFF.

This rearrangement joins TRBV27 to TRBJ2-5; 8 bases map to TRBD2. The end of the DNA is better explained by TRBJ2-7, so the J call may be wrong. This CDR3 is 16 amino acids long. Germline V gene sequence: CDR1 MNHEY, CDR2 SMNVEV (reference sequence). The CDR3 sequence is CASRALPGLVWYEQYF. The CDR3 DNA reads TGTGCCAGCAGAGCCCTCCCGGGACTAGTTTGGTACGAGCAGTACTTC.

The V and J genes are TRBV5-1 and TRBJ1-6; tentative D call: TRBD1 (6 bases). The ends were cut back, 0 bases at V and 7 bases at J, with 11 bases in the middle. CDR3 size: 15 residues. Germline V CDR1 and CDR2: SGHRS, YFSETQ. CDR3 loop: CASSLVEDRNSPLHF. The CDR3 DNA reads TGCGCCAGCAGCTTGGTAGAAGACAGGAATTCACCCCTCCACTTT. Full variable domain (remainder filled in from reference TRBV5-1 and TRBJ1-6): KAGVTQTPRYLIKTRGQQVTLSCSPISGHRSVSWYQQTPGQGLQFLFEYFSETQRNKGNFPGRFSGRQFSNSRSEMNVSTLELGDSALYLCASSLVEDRNSPLHFGNGTRLTVT.

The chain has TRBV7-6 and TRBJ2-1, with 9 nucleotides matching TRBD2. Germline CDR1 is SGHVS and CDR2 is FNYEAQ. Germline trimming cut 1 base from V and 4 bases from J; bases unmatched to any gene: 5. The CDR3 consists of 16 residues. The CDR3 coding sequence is TGTGCCAGCAGCTTAGGGGCGGGGGGGCGTTACAATGAGCAGTTCTTC. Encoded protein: CASSLGAGGRYNEQFF.

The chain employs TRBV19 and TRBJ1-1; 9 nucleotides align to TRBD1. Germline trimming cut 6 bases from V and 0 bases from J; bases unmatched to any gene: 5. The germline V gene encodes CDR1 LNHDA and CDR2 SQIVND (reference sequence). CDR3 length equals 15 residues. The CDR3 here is CASRGTGTVNTEAFF. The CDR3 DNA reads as TGTGCCAGTAGGGGGACAGGGACGGTGAACACTGAAGCTTTCTTT.

As DNA, the CDR3 is TGCGCCAGCAGCCCCACTAGCGGGATTACCTACGAGCAGTACTTC. Its protein product is CASSPTSGITYEQYF. The rearrangement joins TRBV5-1 to TRBJ2-7, with 10 bases aligning to TRBD2. J gave up 2 bases and V 4 bases, and 6 bases lay outside the gene matches. Germline V gene data show CDR1 as SGHRS and CDR2 as YFSETQ. The CDR3 is 15 residues long. The variable domain in full, with the rest retrieved from reference TRBV5-1 and TRBJ2-7, is KAGVTQTPRYLIKTRGQQVTLSCSPISGHRSVSWYQQTPGQGLQFLFEYFSETQRNKGNFPGRFSGRQFSNSRSEMNVSTLELGDSALYLCASSPTSGITYEQYFGPGTRLTVT.

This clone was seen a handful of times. The CDR3 nucleotides are TGTGCCAGCAGCTCCCAACAGGGCCGGAGAACCGGGGAGCTGTTTTTT. Residues: CASSSQQGRRTGELFF. V and J are TRBV7-9 and TRBJ2-2, with D possibly TRBD1 on 6 matching bases. This CDR3 region has 16 residues. V was pared by 4 bases and J by 5 bases, with 17 bases between. Germline assignment: CDR1 SEHNR and CDR2 FQNEAQ (reference sequence). Together with reference TRBV7-9 and TRBJ2-2, the CDR3 gives the full variable domain: DTGVSQNPRHKITKRGQNVTFRCDPISEHNRLYWYRQTLGQGPEFLTYFQNEAQLEKSRLLSDRFSAERPKGSFSTLEIQRTEQGDSAMYLCASSSQQGRRTGELFFGEGSRLTVL.

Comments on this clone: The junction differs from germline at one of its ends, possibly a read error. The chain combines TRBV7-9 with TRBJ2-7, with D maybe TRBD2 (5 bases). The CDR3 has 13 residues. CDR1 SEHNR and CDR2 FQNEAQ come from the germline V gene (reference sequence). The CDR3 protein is CASSSDSQYGQYF. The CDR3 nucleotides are TGTGCCAGCAGCTCGGACTCCCAGTACGGGCAGTACTTC.

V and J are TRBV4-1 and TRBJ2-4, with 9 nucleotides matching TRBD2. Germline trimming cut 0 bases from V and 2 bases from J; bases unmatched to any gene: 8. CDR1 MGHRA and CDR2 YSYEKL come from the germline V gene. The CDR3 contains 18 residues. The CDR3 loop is CASSQDRGGGASKNIQYF. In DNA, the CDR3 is TGCGCCAGCAGCCAAGATCGAGGCGGGGGGGCCTCCAAAAACATTCAGTACTTC.

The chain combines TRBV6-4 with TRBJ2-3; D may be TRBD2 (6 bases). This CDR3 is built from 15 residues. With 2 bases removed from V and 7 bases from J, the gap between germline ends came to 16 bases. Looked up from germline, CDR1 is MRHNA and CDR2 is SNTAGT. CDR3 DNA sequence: TGTGCCAGCAGTGACGAGGGACTGGGGTCACATACGCAGTATTTT. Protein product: CASSDEGLGSHTQYF.

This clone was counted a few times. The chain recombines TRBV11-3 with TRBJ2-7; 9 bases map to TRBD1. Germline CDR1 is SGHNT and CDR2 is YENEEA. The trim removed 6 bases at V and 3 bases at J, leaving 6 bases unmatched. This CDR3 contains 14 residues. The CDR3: CASRPGQGGYEQYF. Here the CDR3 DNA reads TGTGCCAGCAGACCGGGACAGGGAGGCTACGAGCAGTACTTC.

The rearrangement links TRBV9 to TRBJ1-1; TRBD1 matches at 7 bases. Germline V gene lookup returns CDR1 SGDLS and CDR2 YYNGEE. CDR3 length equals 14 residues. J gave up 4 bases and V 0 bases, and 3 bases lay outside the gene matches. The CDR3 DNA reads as TGTGCCAGCAGCGTAGACAGGGGAAGCACTGAAGCTTTCTTT. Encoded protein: CASSVDRGSTEAFF.

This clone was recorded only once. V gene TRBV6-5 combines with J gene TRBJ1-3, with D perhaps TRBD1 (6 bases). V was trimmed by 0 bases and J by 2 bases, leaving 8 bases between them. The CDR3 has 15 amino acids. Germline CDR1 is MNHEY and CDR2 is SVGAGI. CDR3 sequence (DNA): TGTGCCAGCAGTTACTCACAGGGTGCTGGAAACACCATATATTTT. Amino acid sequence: CASSYSQGAGNTIYF.

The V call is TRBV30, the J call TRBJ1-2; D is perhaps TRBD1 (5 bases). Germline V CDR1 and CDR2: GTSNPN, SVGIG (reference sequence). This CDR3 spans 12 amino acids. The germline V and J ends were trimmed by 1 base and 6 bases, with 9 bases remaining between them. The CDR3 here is CAWSGTLHGYTF. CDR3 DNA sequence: TGTGCCTGGAGTGGGACACTACATGGCTACACCTTC.

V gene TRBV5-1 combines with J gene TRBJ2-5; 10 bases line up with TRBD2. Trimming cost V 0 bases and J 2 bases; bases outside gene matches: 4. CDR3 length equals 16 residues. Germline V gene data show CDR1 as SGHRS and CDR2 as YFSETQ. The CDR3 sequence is CASSLVPSGGQETQYF. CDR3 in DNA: TGCGCCAGCAGCTTGGTGCCTAGCGGGGGTCAAGAGACCCAGTACTTC.

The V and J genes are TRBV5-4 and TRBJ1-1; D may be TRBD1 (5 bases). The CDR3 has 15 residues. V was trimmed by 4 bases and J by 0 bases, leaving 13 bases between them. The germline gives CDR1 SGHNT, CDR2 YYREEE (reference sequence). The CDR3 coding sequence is TGTGCCAGCAGCGGGGTCGCAGGGATGAACACTGAAGCTTTCTTT. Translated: CASSGVAGMNTEAFF.

The CDR3 nucleotides read TGTGCCAGCAGACTAGCGGGACTCGTCAGGGGCACCGGGGAGCTGTTTTTT. It encodes CASRLAGLVRGTGELFF. This rearrangement joins TRBV11-3 to TRBJ2-2; 10 nucleotides agree with TRBD2. In germline, CDR1 is SGHNT, CDR2 YENEEA. Losses at the gene ends were 6 bases for V and 4 bases for J; bases not matched to a gene: 11. The CDR3 covers 17 residues.

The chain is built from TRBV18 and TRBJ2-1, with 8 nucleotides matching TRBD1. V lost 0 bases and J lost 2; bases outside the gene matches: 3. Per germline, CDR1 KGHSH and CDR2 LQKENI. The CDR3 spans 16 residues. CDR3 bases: TGTGCCAGCTCACCACCGTCAGGGGGCGCCTACAATGAGCAGTTCTTC. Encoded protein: CASSPPSGGAYNEQFF. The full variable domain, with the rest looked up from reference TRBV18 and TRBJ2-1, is NAGVMQNPRHLVRRRGQEARLRCSPMKGHSHVYWYRQLPEEGLKFMVYLQKENIIDESGMPKERFSAEFPKEGPSILRIQQVVRGDSAAYFCASSPPSGGAYNEQFFGPGTRLTVL.

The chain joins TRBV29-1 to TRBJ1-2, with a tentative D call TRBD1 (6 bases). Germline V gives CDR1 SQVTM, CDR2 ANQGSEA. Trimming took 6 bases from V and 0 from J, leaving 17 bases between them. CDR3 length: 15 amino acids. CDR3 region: CSVPPTGYTNYGYTF. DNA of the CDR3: TGCAGCGTCCCACCCACAGGGTATACTAACTATGGCTACACCTTC.

The CDR3 coding sequence is TGTGCCTGGAGTGTACAAAGGGGTATACAAGAGACCCAGTACTTC. Protein: CAWSVQRGIQETQYF. The chain has TRBV30 and TRBJ2-5; TRBD1 might be the D (5 bases). V dropped 0 bases and J dropped 2 bases, with 13 bases sitting between them. Per the germline V gene, CDR1 is GTSNPN and CDR2 is SVGIG (reference sequence). This CDR3 is built from 15 residues. Complete variable domain (other parts from reference TRBV30 and TRBJ2-5): SQTIHQWPATLVQPVGSPLSLECTVEGTSNPNLYWYRQAAGRGLQLLFYSVGIGQISSEVPQNLSASRPQDRQFILSSKKLLLSDSGFYLCAWSVQRGIQETQYFGPGTRLLVL.

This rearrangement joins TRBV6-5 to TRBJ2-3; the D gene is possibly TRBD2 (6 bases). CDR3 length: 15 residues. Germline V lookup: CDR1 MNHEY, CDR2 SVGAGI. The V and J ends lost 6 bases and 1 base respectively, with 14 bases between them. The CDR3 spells CASSPGTPGTDTQYF. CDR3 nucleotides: TGTGCCAGCAGCCCCGGGACTCCCGGCACAGATACGCAGTATTTT.

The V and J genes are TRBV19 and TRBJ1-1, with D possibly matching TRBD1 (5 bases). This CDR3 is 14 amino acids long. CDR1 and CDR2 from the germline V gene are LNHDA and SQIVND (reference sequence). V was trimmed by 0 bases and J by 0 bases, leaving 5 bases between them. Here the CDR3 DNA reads TGTGCCAGTAGTATAGAGACAGTGAACACTGAAGCTTTCTTT. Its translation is CASSIETVNTEAFF.

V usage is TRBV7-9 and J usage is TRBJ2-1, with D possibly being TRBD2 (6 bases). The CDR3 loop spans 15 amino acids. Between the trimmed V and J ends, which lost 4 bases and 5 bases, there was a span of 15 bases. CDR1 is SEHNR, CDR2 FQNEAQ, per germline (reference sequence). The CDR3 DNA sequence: TGTGCCAGCAGCTGGAGGGAGGCAGCGAACAATGAGCAGTTCTTC. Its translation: CASSWREAANNEQFF.

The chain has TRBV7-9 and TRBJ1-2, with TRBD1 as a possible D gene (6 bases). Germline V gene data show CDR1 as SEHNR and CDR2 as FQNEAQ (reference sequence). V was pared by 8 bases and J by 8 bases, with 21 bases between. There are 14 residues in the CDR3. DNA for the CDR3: TGTGCCAGCTCAAACAGGGACCGGGGATACGGCTACACCTTC. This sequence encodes CASSNRDRGYGYTF.

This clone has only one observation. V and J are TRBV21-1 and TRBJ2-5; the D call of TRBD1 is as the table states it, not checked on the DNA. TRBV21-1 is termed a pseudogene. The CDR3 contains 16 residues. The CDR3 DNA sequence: TGTGCCAGCAGCGCACGGGACAGGCCTTGGGGAGAGACCCAGTACTTC. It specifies CASSARDRPWGETQYF.

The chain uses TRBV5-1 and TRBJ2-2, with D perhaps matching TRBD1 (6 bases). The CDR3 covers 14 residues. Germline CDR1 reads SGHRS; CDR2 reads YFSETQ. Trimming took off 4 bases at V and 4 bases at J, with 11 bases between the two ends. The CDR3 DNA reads TGCGCCAGCAGCACACAGGGAAGCACCGGGGAGCTGTTTTTT. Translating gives CASSTQGSTGELFF.

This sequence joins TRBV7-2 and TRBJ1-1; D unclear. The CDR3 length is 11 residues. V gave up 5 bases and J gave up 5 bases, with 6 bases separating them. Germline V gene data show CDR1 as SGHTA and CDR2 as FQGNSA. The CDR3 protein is CASSPGTEAFF. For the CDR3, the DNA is TGTGCCAGCAGCCCGGGAACTGAAGCTTTCTTT.